This passage covers 19 T cell receptor beta chains from one sample sequenced in a study of spatial heterogeneity in lung cancer. A single record per CDR3 protein comes from TCRdb applying MiXCR to the 5' RACE reads. The data hold about 120,000 distinct CDR3 sequences, with 10% to 15% observed a single time. Sample time point: blood at routine non-recurrence follow-up after resection. No cell sorting; template was whole RNA from tumor, lung tissue or PBMC. Here the sequenced sample was PBMCs, taken at follow-up. These receptors were taken from a male donor with early-stage non-small cell lung cancer.

This clonotype was seen many times. The chain employs TRBV7-9 and TRBJ2-7; D is unresolved. Trimming took 2 bases from V and 3 from J, leaving 5 bases between them. Germline V gene lookup returns CDR1 SEHNR and CDR2 FQNEAQ (reference sequence). This CDR3 comprises 12 residues. The CDR3 DNA sequence: TGTGCCAGCAGCTTAACCTACTACGAGCAGTACTTC. Protein product: CASSLTYYEQYF.

The genes are TRBV6-1 and TRBJ1-5, with D possibly TRBD1 on 5 matching bases. Germline V gene sequence: CDR1 MNHNS, CDR2 SASEGT. The V end lost 6 bases, the J end lost 6 bases, and 15 bases lay between the germline ends. The CDR3 is 14 amino acids. The CDR3 region has the DNA TGTGCCAGCAGGGCTACAGGATCCCTTCAGCCCCAGCATTTT. It codes for CASRATGSLQPQHF.

The chain employs TRBV11-2 and TRBJ2-1; no firm D call. The V gene's germline CDR1 is SGHAT and CDR2 FQNNGV. The CDR3 extends over 14 amino acids. The V end was cut by 0 bases, the J end by 6 bases, with 9 bases between. CDR3: CASSLDWQSNEQFF. In DNA form, the CDR3 reads TGTGCCAGCAGCTTAGACTGGCAGAGCAATGAGCAGTTCTTC.

This clonotype was detected only a few times. The chain employs TRBV7-9 and TRBJ2-2; the D gene is possibly TRBD1 (6 bases). This CDR3 is built from 15 residues. Trimming removed 5 bases at V and 3 bases at J, with 13 bases between. Germline values: CDR1 SEHNR, CDR2 FQNEAQ (reference sequence). CDR3 loop: CASSPRQDYTGELFF. In nucleotides, the CDR3 is TGTGCCAGCAGCCCCCGACAGGATTACACCGGGGAGCTGTTTTTT.

The chain joins TRBV5-1 to TRBJ1-2; 7 bases map to TRBD1. The CDR3 spans 14 residues. Trimming took 0 bases from V and 2 from J; bases not matched to a gene: 1. Per germline, CDR1 SGHRS and CDR2 YFSETQ. DNA for the CDR3: TGCGCCAGCAGCTTGGAGGGGGCGAACTATGGCTACACCTTC. Its protein is CASSLEGANYGYTF.

This clonotype was detected many times. The chain carries TRBV28 and TRBJ2-5; D not certain. The length of the CDR3 is 14 residues. V was clipped by 7 bases and J by 6 bases, with 18 bases between them. Germline CDR1 and CDR2: MDHEN and SYDVKM. The CDR3 protein is CASTPGPQEKTQYF. CDR3 coding DNA: TGTGCCAGCACCCCCGGGCCCCAGGAGAAGACCCAGTACTTC.

There are a few counts of this clonotype. The DNA for the CDR3 is TGTGCCAGCAGCTCAGGCTGGGGGTATGAGCAGTTCTTC. Its translation is CASSSGWGYEQFF. V is TRBV7-8 and J is TRBJ2-1; D could derive from TRBD1 or TRBD2 (5 bases each). Germline lookup yields CDR1 SGHVS and CDR2 FQNEAQ. Trimming shortened V by 4 bases and J by 8 bases, and 12 bases separated the two germline ends. The CDR3 is 13 amino acids.

This clonotype showed up many times. The chain carries TRBV10-3 and TRBJ1-5, with TRBD1 matching 7 bases. J was trimmed by 5 bases and V by 6 bases; bases with no gene match: 16. Germline CDR1 reads ENHRY; CDR2 reads SYGVKD. The length of the CDR3 is 17 residues. CDR3 amino acids: CAISASYLGQTHQPQHF. CDR3 sequence (DNA): TGTGCCATCAGCGCTAGCTACCTGGGACAGACCCATCAGCCCCAGCATTTT.

This rearrangement joins TRBV19 to TRBJ2-7; possibly TRBD1 or TRBD2 for D (5 bases each). Germline V gene sequence: CDR1 LNHDA, CDR2 SQIVND (reference sequence). V was clipped by 6 bases and J by 0 bases, with 15 bases between them. The CDR3 is made up of 15 amino acids. This CDR3 reads CASRHGTASSYEQYF. CDR3 nucleotide sequence: TGTGCCAGTAGACATGGGACGGCAAGCTCCTACGAGCAGTACTTC.

The chain joins TRBV7-6 to TRBJ1-2; the D gene is possibly TRBD1 (6 bases). The CDR3 length is 15 residues. V lost 5 bases to trimming and J lost 5 bases, with 18 bases between them. Germline V CDR1 and CDR2: SGHVS, FNYEAQ. The CDR3 DNA is TGTGCCAGCAGCCCCACCGGGGGGACAACTTATGGCTACACCTTC. Its protein product is CASSPTGGTTYGYTF.

CDR3 protein: CSVGTTRETQYF. CDR3 coding DNA: TGCAGCGTGGGGACTACCCGGGAGACCCAGTACTTC. The chain combines TRBV29-1 with TRBJ2-5, with 7 bases lining up with TRBD2. Trimming at V came to 6 bases and at J to 5 bases, leaving 6 bases not matched to a gene. The CDR3 runs to 12 residues. Germline CDR1 SQVTM, CDR2 ANQGSEA.

This clonotype has ten or more counts. The chain combines TRBV10-3 with TRBJ2-3, with a possible D match to TRBD2 (5 bases). The CDR3 loop spans 16 amino acids. V was trimmed by 3 bases and J by 0 bases, leaving 13 bases between them. Germline V lookup: CDR1 ENHRY, CDR2 SYGVKD. In DNA, the CDR3 is TGTGCCATCAGTGATACGGGGATGGGAAGCACAGATACGCAGTATTTT. Translating it yields CAISDTGMGSTDTQYF.

This clonotype showed up many times. The chain joins TRBV20-1 to TRBJ1-5, with D perhaps matching TRBD1 (5 bases). The V gene's germline CDR1 is DFQATT and CDR2 SNEGSKA (reference sequence). CDR3 size: 13 residues. Deletions cut 7 bases from V and 0 bases from J, with 10 bases between. The DNA of the CDR3 is TGCAGTGGGGGGGACCTTAGCAATCAGCCCCAGCATTTT. Its protein product is CSGGDLSNQPQHF.

This sequence joins TRBV7-6 and TRBJ1-5; a weak D match, TRBD1 (6 bases). V gave up 4 bases and J gave up 3 bases, with 13 bases separating them. Looked up from germline, CDR1 is SGHVS and CDR2 is FNYEAQ. The CDR3 covers 15 residues. CDR3 coding DNA: TGTGCCAGCAGCTACCTACAGGGACCCAATCAGCCCCAGCATTTT. This encodes CASSYLQGPNQPQHF.

This clonotype was observed many times. The rearrangement joins TRBV20-1 to TRBJ2-3, with D possibly TRBD1 on 6 matching bases. The V and J ends lost 3 bases and 0 bases respectively, with 10 bases between them. Germline loops: CDR1 DFQATT, CDR2 SNEGSKA (reference sequence). The CDR3 totals 14 residues. The CDR3 loop reads CSASRTASTDTQYF. CDR3 bases: TGCAGTGCTAGTCGGACAGCCAGCACAGATACGCAGTATTTT.

This clonotype was recorded at least ten times. The V gene is TRBV10-2, the J gene TRBJ1-4; 7 bases fit TRBD1. This CDR3 has 13 amino acids. Germline assignment: CDR1 WSHSY and CDR2 SAAADI. V shed 8 bases and J 10 bases; nucleotides not matched to a gene: 10. CDR3 nucleotide sequence: TGCGCCAGCCGGGACAGACAACACCCAAAACTGTTTTTT. This codes for CASRDRQHPKLFF.

At least ten counts were recorded for this clonotype. The chain is built from TRBV27 and TRBJ1-2, with D unclear. CDR3 length: 12 residues. Germline CDR1 MNHEY, CDR2 SMNVEV (reference sequence). V shed 6 bases and J shed 9 bases, with 14 bases lying between them. The CDR3 here is CASRRPEGSYTF. DNA of the CDR3: TGTGCCAGCAGGAGACCGGAAGGGAGCTACACCTTC.

The DNA for the CDR3 is TGTGCCAGCAGCTTAGTAGAGAAAGGGGCCTACGAGCAGTACTTC. Translating gives CASSLVEKGAYEQYF. V and J are TRBV7-9 and TRBJ2-7; TRBD1 might be the D (5 bases). Germline loops: CDR1 SEHNR, CDR2 FQNEAQ (reference sequence). V lost 1 base to trimming and J lost 2 bases, with 12 bases between them. The CDR3 loop spans 15 amino acids.

This clonotype was observed a few times. V is TRBV29-1 and J is TRBJ2-5; TRBD2 is a possible D gene (6 bases). Germline V gene lookup returns CDR1 SQVTM and CDR2 ANQGSEA. The CDR3 has 13 residues. The V gene lost 8 bases and the J gene lost 2 bases, with 15 bases spanning the gap. The CDR3 DNA is TGCAGCACCGATGGGAGCGGGCAAGAGACCCAGTACTTC. Residues: CSTDGSGQETQYF.